The clone carrying this T cell receptor (beta chain) came up a few times. Its antigen is still unknown. The germline gene is not matched at one end of the junction; a read error may be the cause. Germline values: CDR1 LNHDA, CDR2 SQIVND (reference sequence). This CDR3 is 15 amino acids long. The data stem from a study of tumor-infiltrating lymphocytes in primary liver carcinoma. Study-wide context: These were node-negative, non-metastatic T1-T3 tumors of 4.2 to 10 cm.

Study-level findings and limits: Tumor region pairs shared more overlap than did tumor-adjacent and tumor-blood pairs.

With around 520 ng total RNA as template and a constant-region primer, TCR beta cDNA was made. Three-round nested multiplex PCR performed with slightly modified ARM-PCR produced the TCR beta libraries. A C-beta reverse primer and TRBV1-TRBV30 forward primers served in each of the first two PCR rounds, at around 10 cycles apiece. TCRdb reprocessed the multiplex PCR reads with MiXCR, giving one entry per CDR3 protein. The profile shows 110,000 or so distinct CDR3 sequences, roughly four fifths of them singletons. Co-extraction of both nucleic acids (RNA and DNA) used about 19-33 mg of unsorted bulk tissue. Primary liver carcinoma in the patients was surgically resected.

This chain links TRBV19 with TRBJ1-1; D perhaps matches TRBD1 (5 bases). The receptor comes from a middle-aged man with primary liver carcinoma and hepatitis B virus infection. The sequenced sample consisted of liver tumor tissue from sampling region 3. The sample's subset: tumor region T3, left-lateral pole. The CDR3 DNA reads TGTGCCAGTAGATCTGAGTTTAGGGGTCGCACTGAAGCTCTCTTT. Translating gives CASRSEFRGRTEALF.